This T cell receptor beta chain was obtained from a study of CD8 T cells in Susac syndrome (dated by TCRdb to the late 2010s). Regarding the complete study: The study used repertoire sequencing to test whether antigen drove CD8+ T cell activation and differentiation in Susac syndrome. General findings and caveats noted by the study authors: The TCR sequencing and HLA analysis was acknowledged to have included a relatively small number of individuals.

In regard to this clonotype: Which antigen it targets is not known. No much larger clone is present one base from it, and per-base qualities are unavailable.

Its CDR3 holds 14 amino acids, cysteine through phenylalanine. The retained sequence is limited to the CDR3, 42 bases, with the frame set at the first base. The germline V gene (reference sequence) sets CDR1 to SEHNR and CDR2 to FQNEAQ. Trimming accounts for 3 bases at V and 4 bases at J, while the number of junction bases matched to no gene is 5. High-throughput TCR beta sequencing profiled peripheral blood CD8+ and CD4+ T cells from healthy donors, Susac syndrome patients and multiple sclerosis patients. The multiple sclerosis controls were treatment-naive patients whose relapsing-remitting disease, either stable or active, fulfilled the revised McDonald criteria. Bulk CD8+ and CD4+ T cells were purified magnetically by negative isolation, whereas CD8+ TEMRA cells were enriched by FACS. Blood was drawn into EDTA tubes, processed within 24 hours, and PBMCs were isolated by density gradient centrifugation. PBMCs destined for TCR sequencing were cryopreserved in liquid nitrogen and later thawed in a 37 °C water bath. A purity of at least 90% was achieved for sorted or isolated CD4+, CD8+ and CD8+ TEMRA cells.

RNA was extracted using the RNeasy kit, and about 0.5 to 1 ug of the RNA was reverse transcribed with random hexamers. TCR beta CDR3 regions were amplified with the immunoSEQ multiplex PCR assay covering 54 Vbeta and 13 Jbeta segments. To correct PCR amplification bias, a synthetic template baseline was used for both primer optimization and computational correction. The original methods were these. Reads were annotated to V, D and J genes per IMGT and analyzed with immunoSEQ Analyzer, keeping only productive sequences. Clonality was calculated as one minus the Shannon entropy normalized by log2 of the number of productive unique sequences. For each patient and control, public and private clones were evaluated among the 100 most prevalent clones. Clones were defined as Susac-specific when absent from the healthy and MS cohorts, from roughly 1,000 published viral clones and from other ImmuneACCESS disease sequences. TCRdb handled the public reads itself, with Q25 trimming in fastp and clone calling in MiXCR, and kept productive beta chains. Each record represents a unique CDR3 protein, reported with the most common genes and DNA among its rows. TCRdb, rather than the study authors, made the V and J calls. Present in this sample are approximately 170,000 distinct CDR3 sequences, approximately 93% of which were seen just once. The top ten clones comprise over 0.09% of the sample.

Here the chain combines TRBV7-9 and TRBJ2-7, with TRBD2 matching 8 junction bases. This clonotype was sampled from a human donor with multiple sclerosis. The source material was CD4+ T cells from PBMCs. The DNA reads TGTGCCAGCAGCTTCAGCGGGAGAACGTACGAGCAGTACTTC. It encodes CASSFSGRTYEQYF.